Each of the 30 T cell receptor beta chains below was sequenced from the same sample in a study of blood T cell repertoires in COVID-19. The assay was immunoSEQ multiplex PCR, and TCRdb's table has in-frame clones only and misses some. Of over 150,000 clones in the sample, roughly 91% are singletons; the top ten hold over 2%. The sequenced sample consisted of peripheral blood. All receptors derive from a man over 45 who had recovered from COVID-19.

The chain links TRBV5-1 to TRBJ1-2; D is ambiguous. The CDR3 is 15 amino acids. Trimming took off 0 bases at V and 0 bases at J, with 9 bases between the two ends. The germline V gene encodes CDR1 SGHRS and CDR2 YFSETQ. For the CDR3, the DNA is TGCGCCAGCAGCTTGGGTCACTTAGCTAACTATGGCTACACCTTC. Translating gives CASSLGHLANYGYTF. Filled out from reference TRBV5-1 and TRBJ1-2, the complete variable domain reads KAGVTQTPRYLIKTRGQQVTLSCSPISGHRSVSWYQQTPGQGLQFLFEYFSETQRNKGNFPGRFSGRQFSNSRSEMNVSTLELGDSALYLCASSLGHLANYGYTFGSGTRLTVV.

The chain employs TRBV19 and TRBJ2-5; the match to TRBD1 covers 9 bases. CDR3 length equals 17 residues. Trimming cost V 3 bases and J 3 bases; bases outside gene matches: 11. CDR1 and CDR2 (germline): LNHDA, SQIVND (reference sequence). The CDR3 spells CASSIPGQGRREETQYF. In DNA form, the CDR3 reads TGTGCCAGTAGTATTCCGGGACAGGGAAGGCGAGAAGAGACCCAGTACTTC.

This chain links TRBV30 with TRBJ1-6, with 11 positions matching TRBD1. There are 14 residues in the CDR3. CDR1 and CDR2 (germline): GTSNPN, SVGIG (reference sequence). V shed 3 bases, J shed 9 bases, and the junction held 4 bases outside the gene matches. The chain's CDR3 is CAWSRGTGGSPLHF. The CDR3 DNA follows: TGTGCCTGGAGCCGGGGGACAGGGGGTTCACCCCTCCACTTT. The full variable domain, rest sourced from reference TRBV30 and TRBJ1-6, is SQTIHQWPATLVQPVGSPLSLECTVEGTSNPNLYWYRQAAGRGLQLLFYSVGIGQISSEVPQNLSASRPQDRQFILSSKKLLLSDSGFYLCAWSRGTGGSPLHFGNGTRLTVT.

The chain recombines TRBV10-3 with TRBJ2-3; 11 bases map to TRBD2. Looked up from germline, CDR1 is ENHRY and CDR2 is SYGVKD. This CDR3 region has 14 residues. V lost 4 bases, J lost 5 bases, and 2 bases stayed unmatched. CDR3 DNA: TGTGCCATCAGTGCTGGGACTAGCGGAGATACGCAGTATTTT. It encodes CAISAGTSGDTQYF.

The chain is built from TRBV18 and TRBJ2-2; D possibly corresponds to TRBD1 (5 bases). Deletions cut 6 bases from V and 7 bases from J, with 18 bases between. CDR1 is KGHSH and CDR2 is LQKENI in the germline V gene. The CDR3 is 15 residues long. CDR3 loop: CASSPDTYSSGELFF. CDR3 coding DNA: TGTGCCAGCTCCCCGGACACCTATTCAAGCGGGGAGCTGTTTTTT.

This clone was counted a single time. This chain joins TRBV9 and TRBJ1-6, with 7 bases identical to TRBD1. Looked up from germline, CDR1 is SGDLS and CDR2 is YYNGEE. The CDR3 is 16 residues long. The junction had 7 bases not matched to a gene; V was cut back by 1 base and J by 6 bases. The CDR3 reads CASSVRDSLSNSPLHF. The CDR3 DNA reads TGTGCCAGCAGCGTAAGGGACAGCCTTTCTAATTCACCCCTCCACTTT.

The rearrangement joins TRBV29-1 to TRBJ1-2; tentatively, D is TRBD1 (5 bases). The germline V gene has CDR1 SQVTM and CDR2 ANQGSEA. The CDR3 loop spans 13 amino acids. The V and J ends lost 4 bases and 5 bases respectively, with 14 bases between them. In DNA form, the CDR3 reads TGCAGCGTTGCTCAAGACCGGGGGTATGGCTACACCTTC. Its protein product is CSVAQDRGYGYTF.

The chain has TRBV24-1 and TRBJ1-3; D unclear. Germline values: CDR1 KGHDR, CDR2 SFDVKD. V was pared by 3 bases and J by 0 bases, with 8 bases between. The length of the CDR3 is 15 residues. CDR3 amino acids: CATSDGASSGNTIYF. In nucleotides, the CDR3 is TGTGCCACCAGTGATGGAGCCAGCTCTGGAAACACCATATATTTT.

The rearrangement joins TRBV2 to TRBJ2-7, with 7 nucleotides matching TRBD2. This CDR3 region has 16 residues. V dropped 2 bases and J dropped 1; count of bases not matched to a gene: 8. CDR1 SNHLY and CDR2 FYNNEI come from the germline V gene. The DNA for the CDR3 is TGTGCCAGCAGTGAACCAGGCGGGAGTTTATCCTACGAGCAGTACTTC. It specifies CASSEPGGSLSYEQYF.

V usage is TRBV4-1 and J usage is TRBJ1-5; 10 bases line up with TRBD1. The ends lost 0 bases at V and 7 bases at J; junction bases unmatched: 9. Germline CDR1 MGHRA, CDR2 YSYEKL. The CDR3 covers 17 residues. CDR3 nucleotides: TGCGCCAGCAGCCAAGACCCGACAGGGGGCGCGGGGCAGCCCCAGCATTTT. As protein: CASSQDPTGGAGQPQHF.

The chain carries TRBV28 and TRBJ1-1; D possibly corresponds to TRBD1 (5 bases). Germline V gives CDR1 MDHEN, CDR2 SYDVKM. V was shortened by 3 bases and J by 3 bases, with 11 bases between the two germline ends. The CDR3 sequence is 14 residues long. This CDR3 reads CASSFGWGDTEAFF. CDR3 in DNA: TGTGCCAGCAGTTTTGGGTGGGGGGACACTGAAGCTTTCTTT.

The chain joins TRBV6-2 or TRBV6-3 to TRBJ2-3; 11 bases fit TRBD2. This CDR3 comprises 18 residues. The V gene's germline CDR1 is MNHEY and CDR2 SVGEGT. V shed 2 bases, J shed 5 bases, and the junction held 12 bases outside the gene matches. The CDR3 DNA is TGTGCCAGCAGTTACGGCAGAATAGCGGGAGGGCCGGGAGATACGCAGTATTTT. As protein: CASSYGRIAGGPGDTQYF.

The gene calls are TRBV10-2 and TRBJ2-2; 7 nucleotides agree with TRBD1. CDR3 size: 17 residues. V lost 7 bases, J lost 0 bases, and 11 bases stayed unmatched. Germline CDR1 WSHSY, CDR2 SAAADI. The DNA for the CDR3 is TGCGCCAGCACTCAGACAGGGATCCGGTCGAACACCGGGGAGCTGTTTTTT. Translated: CASTQTGIRSNTGELFF.

The rearrangement uses TRBV28 and TRBJ2-7; D may be TRBD2 (6 bases). The germline gives CDR1 MDHEN, CDR2 SYDVKM. The CDR3 runs 14 residues. V shed 3 bases and J shed 2 bases, with 11 bases lying between them. The CDR3 sequence is CASSFAGPTYEQYF. The CDR3 DNA reads TGTGCCAGCAGTTTCGCGGGGCCGACCTACGAGCAGTACTTC.

The chain joins TRBV2 to TRBJ2-7, with TRBD1 as a possible D gene (5 bases). In germline, CDR1 is SNHLY, CDR2 FYNNEI. Trimming shortened V by 6 bases and J by 5 bases, and 11 bases separated the two germline ends. The CDR3 has 12 residues. The CDR3 DNA reads as TGTGCCAGCAGGGCCAGGGCAGACGAGCAGTACTTC. Residues: CASRARADEQYF.

This clone came up once. The V gene is TRBV4-3, the J gene TRBJ2-7, with 7 bases fitting TRBD1. Germline lookup yields CDR1 LGHNA and CDR2 YSLEER. The CDR3 consists of 15 residues. With 3 bases clipped from V and 1 base from J, the junction kept 6 bases outside the gene matches. CDR3 sequence: CASSQTRDSSYEQYF. The CDR3 DNA reads as TGCGCCAGCAGCCAGACTCGGGACAGTTCCTACGAGCAGTACTTC.

The CDR3 coding sequence is TGTGCCACCAGTTGGCTGCTCGCCTCCGAGCAGTACTTC. It yields the protein CATSWLLASEQYF. This chain links TRBV15 with TRBJ2-7; no firm D call. The CDR3 covers 13 residues. In germline, CDR1 is LNHNV, CDR2 YYDKDF (reference sequence). The V end lost 6 bases, the J end lost 6 bases, and 15 bases lay between the germline ends.

CDR3 coding DNA: TGTGCCTGGGACAACCGAGGGGGGGGAGCCTCCTATGGCTACACCTTC. It is translated as CAWDNRGGGASYGYTF. The rearrangement joins TRBV30 to TRBJ1-2; D may be TRBD1 (6 bases). V lost 5 bases, J lost 4 bases, and 23 bases lay in between. The CDR3 covers 16 residues. Germline lookup yields CDR1 GTSNPN and CDR2 SVGIG (reference sequence).

The CDR3 spells CASSLAGNRALGRNEQFF. Here the CDR3 DNA reads TGTGCCAGCAGCTTAGCAGGAAACCGGGCCCTGGGGAGGAATGAGCAGTTCTTC. The chain links TRBV7-9 to TRBJ2-1, with TRBD2 as a possible D gene (6 bases). Trimming cost V 0 bases and J 7 bases, with 22 bases left between them. The CDR3 runs to 18 residues. Germline V gives CDR1 SEHNR, CDR2 FQNEAQ (reference sequence).

The chain's CDR3 is CATGRGGSSGNTIYF. The CDR3 coding sequence is TGTGCCACTGGGCGGGGCGGTAGCTCTGGAAACACCATATATTTT. The chain is built from TRBV7-2 and TRBJ1-3, with TRBD1 as a possible D gene (5 bases). The CDR3 runs to 15 residues. The germline V gene has CDR1 SGHTA and CDR2 FQGNSA. The V gene lost 10 bases and the J gene lost 0 bases, with 16 bases spanning the gap. The complete variable domain, with remaining parts taken from reference TRBV7-2 and TRBJ1-3, reads GAGVSQSPSNKVTEKGKDVELRCDPISGHTALYWYRQSLGQGLEFLIYFQGNSAPDKSGLPSDRFSAERTGGSVSTLTIQRTQQEDSAVYLCATGRGGSSGNTIYFGEGSWLTVV.

The chain carries TRBV6-4 and TRBJ2-1; TRBD2 matches at 12 bases. Germline assignment: CDR1 MRHNA and CDR2 SNTAGT. V shed 6 bases and J 7 bases; nucleotides not matched to a gene: 4. The CDR3 sequence is 14 residues long. CDR3 sequence reads: CASSILAGGNEQFF. The CDR3, as DNA: TGTGCCAGCAGCATTCTAGCGGGAGGGAATGAGCAGTTCTTC.

The V gene is TRBV3-1 (or the pseudogene TRBV3-2), the J gene TRBJ2-3; D is unresolved. The CDR3 extends over 15 amino acids. V was trimmed by 4 bases and J by 0 bases, leaving 11 bases between them. Germline V gene sequence: CDR1 LGHDT, CDR2 YNNKEL (reference sequence). The CDR3: CASSPRLESTDTQYF. CDR3 coding DNA: TGTGCCAGCAGCCCCAGACTTGAAAGCACAGATACGCAGTATTTT.

This sequence joins TRBV30 and TRBJ1-1; 8 bases are a match to TRBD1. Trimming cost V 4 bases and J 5 bases; bases outside gene matches: 3. Germline V CDR1 and CDR2: GTSNPN, SVGIG (reference sequence). The CDR3 sequence is 12 residues long. The CDR3 nucleotides read TGTGCCTGGACAGGGGGCTTGACTGAAGCTTTCTTT. Its translation: CAWTGGLTEAFF.

This CDR3 reads CATRDRGHGYTF. CDR3 nucleotide sequence: TGTGCCACCAGGGACAGGGGGCATGGCTACACCTTC. The rearrangement links TRBV24-1 to TRBJ1-2; 11 bases are a match to TRBD1. The junction had 0 bases not matched to a gene; V was cut back by 7 bases and J by 6 bases. Germline V gene sequence: CDR1 KGHDR, CDR2 SFDVKD. This CDR3 contains 12 residues.

The chain couples TRBV6-5 to TRBJ1-1, with D maybe TRBD1 (6 bases). CDR3 length equals 14 residues. V dropped 6 bases and J dropped 0 bases, with 11 bases sitting between them. Germline assignment: CDR1 MNHEY and CDR2 SVGAGI. Here the CDR3 DNA reads TGTGCCAGCAGGCGACAGGCCATGAACACTGAAGCTTTCTTT. It translates to CASRRQAMNTEAFF.

The chain has TRBV2 and TRBJ1-1, with D perhaps matching TRBD1 (5 bases). The CDR3 runs 13 residues. In germline, CDR1 is SNHLY, CDR2 FYNNEI. V was trimmed by 3 bases and J by 10 bases, leaving 15 bases between them. The CDR3 here is CASSDRALRIAFF. The CDR3 DNA reads as TGTGCCAGCAGTGACAGGGCCCTGCGAATAGCTTTCTTT.

This rearrangement joins TRBV11-2 to TRBJ2-2, with TRBD2 matching 12 bases. The CDR3 loop spans 17 amino acids. In germline, CDR1 is SGHAT, CDR2 FQNNGV. V lost 5 bases to trimming and J lost 0 bases; unmatched junction nucleotides: 4. In nucleotides, the CDR3 is TGTGCCAGCAGCGCCTGGACTAGCGGGACGAACACCGGGGAGCTGTTTTTT. Its protein product is CASSAWTSGTNTGELFF.

V usage is TRBV7-3 and J usage is TRBJ2-1; no clear D gene. The CDR3 runs to 13 residues. Germline CDR1 reads SGHTA; CDR2 reads FQGTGA. With 2 bases removed from V and 6 bases from J, the gap between germline ends came to 8 bases. The CDR3 sequence is CASSLQLINEQFF. Written as DNA, the CDR3 is TGTGCCAGCAGCTTACAACTTATCAATGAGCAGTTCTTC.

The V and J genes are TRBV5-1 and TRBJ2-7; D is perhaps TRBD1 (6 bases). V dropped 2 bases and J dropped 1 base, with 13 bases sitting between them. The CDR3 spans 15 residues. The V gene's germline CDR1 is SGHRS and CDR2 YFSETQ. CDR3 sequence reads: CASSLSPTGSYEQYF. CDR3 DNA: TGCGCCAGCAGCTTAAGCCCGACAGGTTCCTACGAGCAGTACTTC.

The V gene is TRBV9, the J gene TRBJ2-3; 15 bases match TRBD2. This CDR3 has 20 residues. With 1 base clipped from V and 5 bases from J, the junction kept 14 bases outside the gene matches. Germline V gene data show CDR1 as SGDLS and CDR2 as YYNGEE. Here the CDR3 reads CASSVSFGTSGRFSGDTQYF. The CDR3 DNA follows: TGTGCCAGCAGCGTAAGTTTCGGGACTAGCGGGAGGTTCTCGGGAGATACGCAGTATTTT.